The TCR beta chain described here comes from a study of tumor-infiltrating lymphocytes in primary liver carcinoma. Bulk tissue was left unsorted, and RNA and DNA were co-extracted from 20-30 mg of it. Every tumor specimen contained over 85% viable tumor cells. The germline gives CDR1 LGHNA, CDR2 YNFKEQ. The CDR3 totals 18 residues. Losses at the gene ends were 6 bases for V and 5 bases for J; bases not matched to a gene: 14. cDNA specific to TCR beta was made from around 450 ng of total RNA, with a constant-region primer employed for priming. Investigators got TCR beta libraries out of three nested multiplex PCR rounds, done with slightly modified ARM-PCR. Researchers ran the first two PCR rounds for roughly 11 cycles each with TRBV1-TRBV30 forward primers and a C-beta reverse primer. MiXCR was run by TCRdb on the multiplex PCR reads, yielding one entry per CDR3 protein. The data hold approximately 30,000 distinct CDR3 sequences, with over 65% observed a single time.

The sequenced material came from liver tumor tissue from sampling region 5. Stated subset: tumor region T5, tumor centre. J is TRBJ2-7 and V is TRBV4-2, with 15 nucleotides matching TRBD2. The receptor was isolated from a middle-aged man with primary liver carcinoma and hepatitis B virus infection. The CDR3 DNA follows: TGTGCCAGCAGTGGAAAACTGGGACTAGCGGGGGGACCACACGAGCAGTACTTC. This codes for CASSGKLGLAGGPHEQYF.